Listed below are T cell receptor beta chains from one sample, sequenced in a study of cytomegalovirus exposure and HLA in healthy donors. The protocol was immunoSEQ multiplex PCR, while the TCRdb copy is restricted to in-frame clones and leaves out a portion. This table holds some 110,000 clones, around 66% found once. The sequencing sample was made of PBMCs. The receptors shown here come from a woman aged 35 to 49 in good health and CMV-seropositive. The CDR3 runs from the conserved cysteine through the conserved F or W. The D gene is left open where the match is weak. Size is omitted from some rows. Given values are once, few, many or a class for expanded clones.

j_call d_call v_call clone_size cdr3_aa cdr3_nt
TRBJ1-1 TRBD1 TRBV7-9 few CASSLADGQGTRNTEAFF TGTGCCAGCAGCTTAGCTGACGGACAGGGAACTCGGAACACTGAAGCTTTCTTT
TRBJ1-2 TRBD1 TRBV2 once CASRDTGGAGGYTF TGTGCCAGCAGGGATACAGGGGGCGCGGGTGGCTACACCTTC
TRBJ2-3 - TRBV6-1 once CASSGLDTSTDTQYF TGTGCCAGCAGTGGACTGGATACTAGCACAGATACGCAGTATTTT
TRBJ1-2 - TRBV29-1 few CSVEGPGVGGYTF TGCAGCGTTGAGGGGCCAGGGGTCGGCGGCTACACCTTC
TRBJ2-7 TRBD2 TRBV6-6 - CASSSNSGGTYEQYF TGTGCCAGCAGCTCTAATAGCGGGGGAACCTACGAGCAGTACTTC
TRBJ1-1 TRBD1 TRBV4-2 - CASSQGQGGTEAFF TGTGCCAGCAGCCAGGGACAGGGGGGCACTGAAGCTTTCTTT
TRBJ2-1 TRBD2 TRBV2 - CASTPGTSGRNEQFF TGTGCCAGCACTCCCGGGACTAGCGGGAGAAATGAGCAGTTCTTC
TRBJ2-7 - TRBV28 once CASSFLGAGYEQYF TGTGCCAGCAGTTTTTTAGGAGCTGGCTACGAGCAGTACTTC
TRBJ1-1 - TRBV7-3 - CASSLLVNTEAFF TGTGCCAGCAGCTTATTAGTGAACACTGAAGCTTTCTTT
TRBJ1-5 - TRBV19 - CASSLPRGGTSPRPQHF TGTGCCAGTAGTCTCCCTCGGGGAGGGACCTCCCCTCGGCCCCAGCATTTT
TRBJ2-5 - TRBV7-6 - CASSLVEASRTQYF TGTGCCAGCAGCTTAGTGGAGGCCTCAAGGACCCAGTACTTC
TRBJ2-1 TRBD2 TRBV7-9 - CASSLGGRGNNEQFF TGTGCCAGCAGCTTAGGCGGGAGAGGGAACAATGAGCAGTTCTTC
TRBJ2-3 TRBD1 TRBV29-1 few CSVGQGVDTQYF TGCAGCGTTGGACAGGGGGTCGATACGCAGTATTTT
TRBJ1-5 TRBD1 TRBV18 few CASSPPDRGHISNQPQHF TGTGCCAGCTCACCCCCCGACAGGGGGCACATAAGCAATCAGCCCCAGCATTTT
TRBJ1-4 TRBD1 TRBV6-5 once CASTGTVKEKLFF TGTGCCAGCACCGGGACAGTAAAGGAAAAACTGTTTTTT
TRBJ1-3 TRBD1 TRBV11-3 - CASSYRGASGNTIYF TGTGCCAGCAGCTACAGGGGAGCCTCTGGAAACACCATATATTTT
TRBJ1-1 TRBD1 TRBV6-5 - CASSGTDRGEAFF TGTGCCAGCAGCGGGACAGATAGGGGTGAAGCTTTCTTT
TRBJ1-2 - TRBV5-1 - CASSFSGENGYTF TGCGCCAGCAGCTTTTCGGGGGAAAATGGCTACACCTTC